The 19 T cell receptor beta chains listed next were all sequenced from one sample in a study of beta chain features in type 1 diabetes. TCRB transcripts that were expressed got sequenced, as all of the isolated RNA had been reverse transcribed. Data came from immunoSEQ multiplex PCR; TCRdb stores just in-frame clones and leaves some out. Altogether roughly 350,000 clones are present, approximately 11% being singletons, with the ten largest covering 0.015%. Material: naive CD4+ T cells from blood. These receptors were obtained from a woman aged 30 to 39 in good health.

This clone was seen a few times. The chain carries TRBV7-8 and TRBJ2-7, with D possibly TRBD2 on 5 matching bases. This CDR3 is built from 13 residues. The germline V gene encodes CDR1 SGHVS and CDR2 FQNEAQ. V was trimmed by 1 base and J by 4 bases, leaving 8 bases between them. The CDR3 nucleotides read TGTGCCAGCAGCTTAGTTGAGGGATACGAGCAGTACTTC. Translation gives CASSLVEGYEQYF. Complete variable domain (other parts from reference TRBV7-8 and TRBJ2-7): GAGVSQSPRYKVAKRGQDVALRCDPISGHVSLFWYQQALGQGPEFLTYFQNEAQLDKSGLPSDRFFAERPEGSVSTLKIQRTQQEDSAVYLCASSLVEGYEQYFGPGTRLTVT.

This clone was detected a few times. This chain connects TRBV7-2 to TRBJ2-3; the D gene is possibly TRBD1 (5 bases). Germline V CDR1 and CDR2: SGHTA, FQGNSA. Trimming shortened V by 1 base and J by 0 bases, and 14 bases separated the two germline ends. This CDR3 has 17 residues. The CDR3 region is CASSLGQPGPSTDTQYF. The CDR3 DNA is TGTGCCAGCAGCTTAGGACAGCCTGGGCCTAGCACAGATACGCAGTATTTT.

This clone has more than one count but fewer than ten. The gene calls are TRBV7-9 and TRBJ2-2, with 7 positions matching TRBD1. CDR1 is SEHNR, CDR2 FQNEAQ, per germline (reference sequence). The V and J ends lost 5 bases and 5 bases, in that order; junction bases with no gene match: 11. The CDR3 is 16 residues long. This CDR3 reads CASSDHRDRLTGELFF. CDR3 nucleotide sequence: TGTGCCAGCAGCGATCACCGGGACAGATTAACCGGGGAGCTGTTTTTT.

The gene calls are TRBV18 and TRBJ2-7, with 7 bases fitting TRBD2. CDR1 is KGHSH, CDR2 LQKENI, per germline. V shed 3 bases and J 6 bases; nucleotides not matched to a gene: 11. CDR3 length: 15 residues. The CDR3 bases are TGTGCCAGCTCACCTTCCCGCGGGAGTGTCGGCGAGCAGTACTTC. Translation gives CASSPSRGSVGEQYF.

The chain has TRBV4-3 and TRBJ1-5, with 9 bases matching TRBD1. This CDR3 has 15 amino acids. The germline V gene has CDR1 LGHNA and CDR2 YSLEER. Trimming at V came to 1 base and at J to 6 bases, leaving 4 bases not matched to a gene. The CDR3 here is CASSQGQGVGQPQHF. The CDR3 DNA follows: TGCGCCAGCAGCCAAGGACAGGGGGTAGGTCAGCCCCAGCATTTT.

This clone has only a few counts. The J gene is TRBJ2-5, the V gene TRBV15, with D maybe TRBD2 (7 bases). The CDR3 covers 16 residues. V lost 7 bases and J 2 bases, leaving 20 bases between the germline ends. From germline, CDR1 is LNHNV and CDR2 YYDKDF (reference sequence). The CDR3 is CATTMFRGLHQETQYF. The CDR3 DNA is TGTGCCACCACGATGTTCAGGGGACTACATCAAGAGACCCAGTACTTC.

This clone occurred a few times. V is TRBV11-2 and J is TRBJ2-6, with a tentative D call TRBD2 (5 bases). Germline V gene lookup returns CDR1 SGHAT and CDR2 FQNNGV. This CDR3 comprises 17 residues. V was cut by 7 bases and J by 0 bases, with 16 bases left in between. The CDR3 loop is CASTTSGEYSGANVLTF. CDR3 DNA sequence: TGTGCCAGCACCACTAGTGGGGAATACTCTGGGGCCAACGTCCTGACTTTC.

The rearrangement links TRBV4-2 to TRBJ2-2; 11 bases fit TRBD2. Per the germline V gene, CDR1 is LGHNA and CDR2 is YNFKEQ. The CDR3 is 15 residues long. The V segment lost 4 bases and the J segment 7 bases; nucleotides outside the gene matches: 5. In DNA, the CDR3 is TGTGCCAGCAGCCCGGGGACTAGCGGAGGCGGGGAGCTGTTTTTT. This translates into CASSPGTSGGGELFF.

This clone came up a few times. This chain connects TRBV18 to TRBJ1-1; D might be TRBD1 (6 bases). The CDR3 has 15 residues. The V and J ends lost 1 base and 0 bases respectively, with 9 bases between them. Germline CDR1 KGHSH, CDR2 LQKENI. The CDR3 reads CASSPQQGVNTEAFF. For the CDR3, the DNA is TGTGCCAGCTCACCACAACAGGGCGTGAACACTGAAGCTTTCTTT.

This clone has just a few counts. The chain employs TRBV7-2 and TRBJ2-7, with D perhaps TRBD2 (6 bases). Per germline, CDR1 SGHTA and CDR2 FQGNSA. Deletions cut 0 bases from V and 4 bases from J, with 16 bases between. The CDR3 has 16 residues. DNA for the CDR3: TGTGCCAGCAGCTTAGCTACGGGGGTCGCTAAGTACGAGCAGTACTTC. Translating it yields CASSLATGVAKYEQYF.

Regarding this clone: Other DNA sequences in this sample translate to the same CDR3. The chain recombines TRBV5-1 with TRBJ1-5; 8 nucleotides agree with TRBD1. The germline gives CDR1 SGHRS, CDR2 YFSETQ. CDR3 size: 15 residues. V shed 2 bases and J 4 bases; nucleotides not matched to a gene: 5. CDR3 region: CASSLETGENQPQHF. CDR3 bases: TGCGCCAGCAGCTTAGAGACAGGGGAAAATCAGCCCCAGCATTTT. Full variable domain (missing parts from reference TRBV5-1 and TRBJ1-5): KAGVTQTPRYLIKTRGQQVTLSCSPISGHRSVSWYQQTPGQGLQFLFEYFSETQRNKGNFPGRFSGRQFSNSRSEMNVSTLELGDSALYLCASSLETGENQPQHFGDGTRLSIL.

This clone was detected only a few times. The chain links TRBV6-5 to TRBJ2-5; 7 bases fit TRBD1. The junction had 4 bases not matched to a gene; V was cut back by 11 bases and J by 4 bases. The CDR3 loop spans 11 amino acids. Per the germline V gene, CDR1 is MNHEY and CDR2 is SVGAGI. The CDR3 loop is CASGGRETQYF. In nucleotides, the CDR3 is TGTGCCTCAGGGGGTAGAGAGACCCAGTACTTC.

This clone came up a few times. This chain joins TRBV7-8 and TRBJ2-7; 9 nucleotides align to TRBD2. CDR3 length: 13 residues. The V gene end was trimmed by 4 bases and the J gene end by 4 bases; junction bases not matched to a gene: 2. Germline V gene lookup returns CDR1 SGHVS and CDR2 FQNEAQ. The CDR3 sequence is CASSSLAGYEQYF. The CDR3 DNA is TGTGCCAGCAGCTCCCTAGCGGGATACGAGCAGTACTTC. Variable domain in full (rest from reference TRBV7-8 and TRBJ2-7): GAGVSQSPRYKVAKRGQDVALRCDPISGHVSLFWYQQALGQGPEFLTYFQNEAQLDKSGLPSDRFFAERPEGSVSTLKIQRTQQEDSAVYLCASSSLAGYEQYFGPGTRLTVT.

In its sample, this clone was seen a few times. The genes are TRBV11-2 and TRBJ1-4; 9 bases are shared with TRBD1. The CDR3 has 15 residues. CDR1 and CDR2 from the germline V gene are SGHAT and FQNNGV. Trimming at V came to 1 base and at J to 5 bases, leaving 2 bases not matched to a gene. CDR3 sequence reads: CASSLVGQGNEKLFF. Here the CDR3 DNA reads TGTGCCAGCAGCTTAGTGGGACAGGGCAATGAAAAACTGTTTTTT.

This clone was seen a few times. The chain combines TRBV9 with TRBJ2-3; 9 positions match TRBD2. CDR1 is SGDLS, CDR2 YYNGEE, per germline. The CDR3 has 19 residues. The ends lost 3 bases at V and 0 bases at J; junction bases unmatched: 14. In DNA form, the CDR3 reads TGTGCCAGCAGCGCAACCGCTAGCGGGGCTAGCTTTAGCACAGATACGCAGTATTTT. Its translation: CASSATASGASFSTDTQYF.

This chain links TRBV7-2 with TRBJ1-2; no reliable D call. Germline V gene data show CDR1 as SGHTA and CDR2 as FQGNSA. The CDR3 covers 12 residues. Trimming cost V 4 bases and J 8 bases, with 11 bases left between them. The CDR3 nucleotides are TGTGCCAGCAGCTCTCTCGGGAGCGGCTACACCTTC. Its protein product is CASSSLGSGYTF.

This clone was detected only a few times. This chain links TRBV28 with TRBJ2-1; TRBD2 matches 9 bases. The J segment lost 9 bases and the V segment lost 2 bases, leaving 11 bases of the junction unmatched. Germline CDR1 is MDHEN and CDR2 is SYDVKM. CDR3 length: 16 residues. This CDR3 reads CASSLIPGLASVEQFF. DNA for the CDR3: TGTGCCAGCAGTTTAATCCCCGGACTAGCGAGCGTTGAGCAGTTCTTC.

This clone was seen a few times. The V and J genes are TRBV1 and TRBJ2-7; the table's D call of TRBD1 was not tested on the DNA. TRBV1 is marked as a pseudogene. There are 16 residues in the CDR3. In DNA form, the CDR3 reads TGCACCAGCAGCCAAGACGACAGGGGGCGATCCTACGAGCAGTACTTC. Its translation is CTSSQDDRGRSYEQYF.

The chain employs TRBV19 and TRBJ2-1, with a tentative D call TRBD1 (6 bases). This CDR3 has 14 amino acids. V shed 5 bases and J shed 4 bases, with 12 bases lying between them. Germline-derived CDR1 and CDR2 are LNHDA and SQIVND (reference sequence). The CDR3 is CASSRPGAYNEQFF. The CDR3 nucleotides are TGTGCCAGTAGTCGGCCAGGGGCGTACAATGAGCAGTTCTTC.